The T cell receptor beta chain under discussion was sequenced for a study of PD-1 blockade in mismatch repair-deficient tumors. The overall study: Enrolled about 2013-2017, patients had progressing, pretreated mismatch repair-deficient cancers of over nine types.

Every patient had mismatch repair deficiency by PCR or immunohistochemistry. Clones were read by immunoSEQ multiplex PCR, and TCRdb kept only the in-frame ones, dropping some. The sample includes 35,000 to 40,000 clones, roughly three quarters of them seen just once. The receptor's source is an adult with mismatch repair-deficient cancer. The specimen comprised peripheral blood, sampled 4 weeks after starting pembrolizumab.

CDR3 loop: CASSLTSGSAYEQFF. DNA for the CDR3: TGTGCCAGCAGCTTAACTAGCGGGAGTGCGTATGAGCAGTTCTTC. The genes are TRBV7-2 and TRBJ2-1; 11 bases fit TRBD2. This CDR3 is 15 amino acids long. CDR1 is SGHTA, CDR2 FQGNSA, per germline. Trimming removed 2 bases from V and 8 bases from J; junction bases left unmatched: 5.